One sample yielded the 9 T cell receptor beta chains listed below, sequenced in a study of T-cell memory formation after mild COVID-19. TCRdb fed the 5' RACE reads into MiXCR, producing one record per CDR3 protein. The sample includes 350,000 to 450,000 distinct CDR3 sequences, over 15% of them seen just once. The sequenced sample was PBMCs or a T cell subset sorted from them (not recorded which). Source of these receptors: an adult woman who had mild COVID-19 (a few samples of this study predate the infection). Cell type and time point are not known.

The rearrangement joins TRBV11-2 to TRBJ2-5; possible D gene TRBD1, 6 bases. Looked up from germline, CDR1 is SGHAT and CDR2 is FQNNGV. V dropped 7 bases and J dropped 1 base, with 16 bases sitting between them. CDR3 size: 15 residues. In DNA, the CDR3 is TGTGCCAGCAACTCCCTACAGGGTATCCAAGAGACCCAGTACTTC. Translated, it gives CASNSLQGIQETQYF. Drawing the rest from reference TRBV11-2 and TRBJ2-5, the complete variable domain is EAGVAQSPRYKIIEKRQSVAFWCNPISGHATLYWYQQILGQGPKLLIQFQNNGVVDDSQLPKDRFSAERLKGVDSTLKIQPAKLEDSAVYLCASNSLQGIQETQYFGPGTRLLVL.

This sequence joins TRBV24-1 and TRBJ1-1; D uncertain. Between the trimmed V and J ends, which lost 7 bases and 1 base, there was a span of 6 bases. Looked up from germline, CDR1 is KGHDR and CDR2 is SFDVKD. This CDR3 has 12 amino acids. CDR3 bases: TGTGCCACCAGAGCCCAGAACACTGAAGCTTTCTTT. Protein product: CATRAQNTEAFF.

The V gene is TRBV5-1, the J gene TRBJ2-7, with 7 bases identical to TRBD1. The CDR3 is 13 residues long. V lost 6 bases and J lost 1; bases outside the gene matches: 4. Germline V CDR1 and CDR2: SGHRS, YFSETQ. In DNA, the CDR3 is TGCGCCAGCACGGACAGGCCGTCCTACGAGCAGTACTTC. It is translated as CASTDRPSYEQYF.

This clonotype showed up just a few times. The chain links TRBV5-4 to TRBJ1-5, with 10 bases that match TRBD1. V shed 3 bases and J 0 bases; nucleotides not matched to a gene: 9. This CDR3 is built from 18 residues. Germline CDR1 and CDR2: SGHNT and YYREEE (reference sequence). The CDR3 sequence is CASSYRQGATDSNQPQHF. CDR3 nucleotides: TGTGCCAGCAGCTACCGACAGGGGGCGACGGATAGCAATCAGCCCCAGCATTTT.

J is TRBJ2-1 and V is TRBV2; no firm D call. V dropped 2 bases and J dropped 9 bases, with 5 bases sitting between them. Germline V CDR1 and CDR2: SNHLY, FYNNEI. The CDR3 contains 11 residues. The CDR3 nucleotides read TGTGCCAGCAGTGAACTTGTTGAGCAGTTCTTC. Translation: CASSELVEQFF.

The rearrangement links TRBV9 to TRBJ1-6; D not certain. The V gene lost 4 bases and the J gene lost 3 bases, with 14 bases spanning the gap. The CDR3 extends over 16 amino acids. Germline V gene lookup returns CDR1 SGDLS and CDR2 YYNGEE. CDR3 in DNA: TGTGCCAGCAGCTCCCACGGAAGCTACTATAATTCACCCCTCCACTTT. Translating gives CASSSHGSYYNSPLHF.

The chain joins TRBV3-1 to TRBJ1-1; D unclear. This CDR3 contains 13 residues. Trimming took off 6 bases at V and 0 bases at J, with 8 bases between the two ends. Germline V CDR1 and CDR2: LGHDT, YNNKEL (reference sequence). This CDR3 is CASSLTMNTEAFF. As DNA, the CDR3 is TGTGCCAGCAGTCTCACTATGAACACTGAAGCTTTCTTT.

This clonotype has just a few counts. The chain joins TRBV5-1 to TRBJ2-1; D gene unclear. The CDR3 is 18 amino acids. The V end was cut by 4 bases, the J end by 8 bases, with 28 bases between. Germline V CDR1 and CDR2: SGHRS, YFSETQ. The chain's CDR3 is CASSITPRARSFSDEQFF. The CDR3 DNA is TGCGCCAGCAGCATAACGCCAAGGGCCCGCTCTTTTTCCGATGAGCAGTTCTTC.

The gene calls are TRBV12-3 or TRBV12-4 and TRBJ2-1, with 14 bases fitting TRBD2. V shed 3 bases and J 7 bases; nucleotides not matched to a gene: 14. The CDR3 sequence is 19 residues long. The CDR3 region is CASSLGTSGGADNRNEQFF. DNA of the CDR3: TGTGCCAGCAGTTTGGGGACTAGCGGGGGCGCTGACAATAGGAATGAGCAGTTCTTC.